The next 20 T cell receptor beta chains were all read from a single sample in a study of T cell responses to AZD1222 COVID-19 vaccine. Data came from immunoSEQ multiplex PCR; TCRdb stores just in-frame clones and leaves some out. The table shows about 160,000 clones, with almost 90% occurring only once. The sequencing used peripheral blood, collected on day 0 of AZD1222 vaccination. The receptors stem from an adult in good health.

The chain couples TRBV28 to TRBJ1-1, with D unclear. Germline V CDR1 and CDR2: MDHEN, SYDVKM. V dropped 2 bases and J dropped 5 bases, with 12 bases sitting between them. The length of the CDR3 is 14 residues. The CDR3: CASSLIGVWTEAFF. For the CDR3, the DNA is TGTGCCAGCAGTTTAATCGGGGTTTGGACTGAAGCTTTCTTT.

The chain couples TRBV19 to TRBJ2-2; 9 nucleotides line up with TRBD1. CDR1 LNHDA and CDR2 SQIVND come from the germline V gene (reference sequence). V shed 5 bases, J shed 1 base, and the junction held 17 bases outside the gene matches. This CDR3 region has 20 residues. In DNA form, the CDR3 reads TGTGCCAGTAGTCCTCCCTACAGGGGGCAGGGACTAAAGAACACCGGGGAGCTGTTTTTT. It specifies CASSPPYRGQGLKNTGELFF.

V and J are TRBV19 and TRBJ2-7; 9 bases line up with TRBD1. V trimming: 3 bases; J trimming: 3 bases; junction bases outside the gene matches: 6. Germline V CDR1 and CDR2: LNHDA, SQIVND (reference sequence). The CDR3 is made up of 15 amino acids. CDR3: CASSIEKDRGYEQYF. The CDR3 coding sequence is TGTGCCAGTAGTATCGAGAAGGACAGGGGCTACGAGCAGTACTTC.

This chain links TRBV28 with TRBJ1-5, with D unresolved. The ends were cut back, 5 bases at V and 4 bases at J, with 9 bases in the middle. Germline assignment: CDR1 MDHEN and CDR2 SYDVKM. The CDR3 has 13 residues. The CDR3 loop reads CASSIQINQPQHF. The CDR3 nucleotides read TGTGCCAGCAGTATACAGATAAATCAGCCCCAGCATTTT.

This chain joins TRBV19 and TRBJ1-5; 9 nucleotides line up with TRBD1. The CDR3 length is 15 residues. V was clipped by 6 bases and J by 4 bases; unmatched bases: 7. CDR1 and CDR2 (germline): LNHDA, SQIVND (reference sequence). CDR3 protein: CASSFGDRVNQPQHF. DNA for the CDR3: TGTGCCAGTAGCTTCGGGGACAGGGTTAATCAGCCCCAGCATTTT.

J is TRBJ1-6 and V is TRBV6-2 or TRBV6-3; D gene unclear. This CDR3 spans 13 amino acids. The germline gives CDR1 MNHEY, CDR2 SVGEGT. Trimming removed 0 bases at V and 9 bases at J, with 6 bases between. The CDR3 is CASSYSSSSPLHF. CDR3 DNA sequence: TGTGCCAGCAGTTACTCCAGTTCTTCACCCCTCCACTTT.

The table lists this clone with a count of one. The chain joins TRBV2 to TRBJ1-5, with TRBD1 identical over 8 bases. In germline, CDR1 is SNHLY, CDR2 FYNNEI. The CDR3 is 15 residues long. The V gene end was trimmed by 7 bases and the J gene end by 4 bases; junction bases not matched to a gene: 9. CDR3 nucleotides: TGTGCCAGCAAAGGGAGGACAGGGCGAAATCAGCCCCAGCATTTT. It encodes CASKGRTGRNQPQHF.

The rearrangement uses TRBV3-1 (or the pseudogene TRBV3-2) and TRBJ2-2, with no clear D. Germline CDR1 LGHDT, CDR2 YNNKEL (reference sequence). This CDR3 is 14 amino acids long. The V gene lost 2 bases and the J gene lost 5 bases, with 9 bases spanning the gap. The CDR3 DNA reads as TGTGCCAGCAGCCAACCAGGTGGGACCGGGGAGCTGTTTTTT. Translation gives CASSQPGGTGELFF.

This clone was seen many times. The CDR3 bases are TGCAGTGCTAGTTTCGGGGGTGGTGGCAATCAGCCCCAGCATTTT. Residues: CSASFGGGGNQPQHF. J is TRBJ1-5 and V is TRBV20-1; tentative D call: TRBD1 (5 bases). V was trimmed by 3 bases and J by 2 bases, leaving 14 bases between them. Germline CDR1 and CDR2: DFQATT and SNEGSKA (reference sequence). There are 15 residues in the CDR3.

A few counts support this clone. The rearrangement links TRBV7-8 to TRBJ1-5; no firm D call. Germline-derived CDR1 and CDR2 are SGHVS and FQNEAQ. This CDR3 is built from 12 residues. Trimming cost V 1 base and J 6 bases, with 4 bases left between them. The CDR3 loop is CASSLVGQPQHF. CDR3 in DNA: TGTGCCAGCAGCTTAGTAGGTCAGCCCCAGCATTTT. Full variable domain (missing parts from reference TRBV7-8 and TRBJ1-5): GAGVSQSPRYKVAKRGQDVALRCDPISGHVSLFWYQQALGQGPEFLTYFQNEAQLDKSGLPSDRFFAERPEGSVSTLKIQRTQQEDSAVYLCASSLVGQPQHFGDGTRLSIL.

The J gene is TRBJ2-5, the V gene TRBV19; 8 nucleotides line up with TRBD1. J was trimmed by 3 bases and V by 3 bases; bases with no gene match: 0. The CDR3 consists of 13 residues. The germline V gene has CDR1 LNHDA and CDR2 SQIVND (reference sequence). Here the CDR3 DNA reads TGTGCCAGTAGTATGACAGGGGAAGAGACCCAGTACTTC. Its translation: CASSMTGEETQYF.

The CDR3 DNA follows: TGTGCCAGCAGCGGAGGGGGTTGGGCCACTGAAGCTTTCTTT. The encoded protein is CASSGGGWATEAFF. The chain uses TRBV9 and TRBJ1-1, with a tentative D call TRBD1 (6 bases). Trimming stripped 3 bases from V and 4 bases from J, with 13 bases between. In germline, CDR1 is SGDLS, CDR2 YYNGEE. The CDR3 has 14 residues.

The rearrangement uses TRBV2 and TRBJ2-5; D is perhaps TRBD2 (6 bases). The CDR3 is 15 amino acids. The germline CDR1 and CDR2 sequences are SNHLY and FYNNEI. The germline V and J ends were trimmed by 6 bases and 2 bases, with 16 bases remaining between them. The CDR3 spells CASRMLTGRQETQYF. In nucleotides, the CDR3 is TGTGCCAGCAGGATGTTAACCGGGAGACAAGAGACCCAGTACTTC.

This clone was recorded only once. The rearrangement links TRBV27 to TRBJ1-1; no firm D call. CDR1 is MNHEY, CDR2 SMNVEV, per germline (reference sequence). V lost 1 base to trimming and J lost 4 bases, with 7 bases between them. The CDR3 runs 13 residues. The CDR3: CASSLFRTTEAFF. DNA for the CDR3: TGTGCCAGCAGTTTATTCAGGACCACTGAAGCTTTCTTT.

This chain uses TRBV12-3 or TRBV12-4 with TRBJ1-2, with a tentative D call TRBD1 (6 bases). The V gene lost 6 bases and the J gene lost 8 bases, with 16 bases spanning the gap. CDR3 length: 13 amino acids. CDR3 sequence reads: CASSRPGERGYTF. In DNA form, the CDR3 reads TGTGCCAGCAGCAGACCAGGGGAGAGGGGCTACACCTTC.

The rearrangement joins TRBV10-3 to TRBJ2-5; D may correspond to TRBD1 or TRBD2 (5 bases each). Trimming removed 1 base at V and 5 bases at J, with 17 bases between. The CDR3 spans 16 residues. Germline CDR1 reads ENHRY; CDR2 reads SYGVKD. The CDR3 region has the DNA TGTGCCATCAGTGAGTTTGGGCGGGCAGGGAAGGAGACCCAGTACTTC. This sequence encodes CAISEFGRAGKETQYF.

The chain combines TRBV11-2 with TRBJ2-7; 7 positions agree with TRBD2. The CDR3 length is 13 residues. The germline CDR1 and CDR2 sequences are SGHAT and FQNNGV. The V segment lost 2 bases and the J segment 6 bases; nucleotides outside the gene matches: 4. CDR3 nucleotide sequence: TGTGCCAGCAGCTTAAGACTAGCTGGCGAGCAGTACTTC. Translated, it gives CASSLRLAGEQYF.

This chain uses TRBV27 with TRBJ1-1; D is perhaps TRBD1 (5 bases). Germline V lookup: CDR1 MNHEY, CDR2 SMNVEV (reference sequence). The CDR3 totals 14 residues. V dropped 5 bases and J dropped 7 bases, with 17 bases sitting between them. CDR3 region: CASSADLGDSEAFF. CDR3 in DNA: TGTGCCAGCAGTGCGGACCTGGGAGACAGTGAAGCTTTCTTT.

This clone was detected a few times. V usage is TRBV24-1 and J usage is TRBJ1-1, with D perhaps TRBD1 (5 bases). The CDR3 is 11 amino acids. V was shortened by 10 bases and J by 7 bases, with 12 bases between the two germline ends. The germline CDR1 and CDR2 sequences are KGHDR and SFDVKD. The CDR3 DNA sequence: TGTGCCACGCGGCGGGGGGATGAAGCTTTCTTT. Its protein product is CATRRGDEAFF.

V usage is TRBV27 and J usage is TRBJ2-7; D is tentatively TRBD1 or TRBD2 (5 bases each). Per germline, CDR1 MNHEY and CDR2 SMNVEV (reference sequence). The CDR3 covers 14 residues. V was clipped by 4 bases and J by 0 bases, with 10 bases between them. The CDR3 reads CASSSRGSSYEQYF. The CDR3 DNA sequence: TGTGCCAGCAGTTCCCGGGGCAGCTCCTACGAGCAGTACTTC.